This TCR beta chain originates from a study of Graves' ophthalmopathy and Graves' hyperthyroidism. Ineligible for inclusion were patients with other autoimmune diseases, uncontrolled infections, pregnancy or lactation. Scientists amplified the TCR beta CDR3 regions from RNA transcripts. An opening RT-PCR round employed HTBI primers and preceded a second-round multiplex PCR. TCRdb used MiXCR to reprocess the multiplex PCR reads, holding one entry per CDR3 protein. The data hold about 550,000 distinct CDR3 sequences, with under 45% observed a single time. The CDR3 runs 14 residues. Per the germline V gene, CDR1 is SGHDN and CDR2 is FVKESK. The germline V and J ends were trimmed by 0 bases and 5 bases, with 8 bases remaining between them.

V usage is TRBV14 and J usage is TRBJ1-5, with unresolved D. Sequenced: peripheral blood or thyroid tissue (not recorded which). The receptor's source is an adult man with Graves' hyperthyroidism. The CDR3 here is CASSQDLSYQPQHF. The CDR3 bases are TGTGCCAGCAGCCAAGATCTATCTTATCAGCCCCAGCATTTT.